What follows are 24 T cell receptor beta chains derived from one specimen sequenced in a study of regulatory T cells in long-lasting Graves disease. Assembly of TCR beta libraries relied on iRepertoire HTBI primers together with Arm-PCR of CDR3 regions. TCRdb analysed the multiplex PCR reads with MiXCR anew, one entry per CDR3 protein. The repertoire consists of about 660,000 distinct CDR3 sequences, with 30% occurring once and the leading ten covering around 42%. The sample's time point: persistent/refractory GD, antithyroid drugs over 5 years with positive TRAb. The TCR library was made from RNA that had been extracted from PBMCs in TRIzol. The starting material was peripheral blood mononuclear cells (PBMCs), obtained when the disease was refractory, from a patient treated with antithyroid drugs. Receptors originate from a female donor with Graves disease.

The table lists this clonotype with a few counts. This chain connects TRBV29-1 to TRBJ1-2, with 7 bases identical to TRBD1. After removal of 7 bases from V and 3 bases from J, the junction contained 5 bases not matched to a gene. The CDR3 runs 12 residues. Germline V gene sequence: CDR1 SQVTM, CDR2 ANQGSEA. CDR3 coding DNA: TGCAGCGGATTAACAGGGGACTATGGCTACACCTTC. Its translation is CSGLTGDYGYTF.

This chain links TRBV5-6 with TRBJ1-1; the match to TRBD1 covers 8 bases. From germline, CDR1 is SGHDT and CDR2 YYEEEE. The V and J ends lost 6 bases and 6 bases, in that order; junction bases with no gene match: 13. The CDR3 runs to 15 residues. The CDR3 sequence is CASTAETGEGAEAFF. The CDR3 DNA reads TGTGCCAGCACCGCTGAGACAGGGGAGGGGGCTGAAGCTTTCTTT.

The J gene is TRBJ2-7, the V gene TRBV7-9, with D unresolved. CDR1 and CDR2 from the germline V gene are SEHNR and FQNEAQ (reference sequence). This CDR3 has 13 residues. Trimming removed 6 bases from V and 0 bases from J, with 9 bases in between. In nucleotides, the CDR3 is TGTGCCAGCAGATCCGGGCTCTCCTACGAGCAGTACTTC. The encoded protein is CASRSGLSYEQYF.

In regard to this clonotype: With a much larger clone just one base away, this may be a read error. This chain uses TRBV6-1 with TRBJ1-4, with 10 bases lining up with TRBD1. The CDR3 totals 14 residues. In germline, CDR1 is MNHNS, CDR2 SASEGT. Trimming at V came to 6 bases and at J to 6 bases, leaving 4 bases not matched to a gene. Written as DNA, the CDR3 is TGTGCCAGCAGCCCGACAGGGGGCCATGAAAAACTGTTTTTT. This translates into CASSPTGGHEKLFF.

This clonotype was seen repeatedly, ten times or more. This chain uses TRBV2 with TRBJ1-6; D is perhaps TRBD1 (5 bases). Germline CDR1 and CDR2: SNHLY and FYNNEI. This CDR3 has 13 amino acids. V was shortened by 6 bases and J by 7 bases, with 10 bases between the two germline ends. This chain's CDR3 is CASSVTVNSPLHF. The CDR3 DNA reads as TGTGCCAGCAGCGTGACAGTCAATTCACCCCTCCACTTT.

Notes on this clonotype: This sequence may be a read error, since a much larger clone differs from it by one base. The chain couples TRBV28 to TRBJ1-5, with a weak D call TRBD1 (5 bases). The germline CDR1 and CDR2 sequences are MDHEN and SYDVKM. Trimming shortened V by 6 bases and J by 0 bases, and 9 bases separated the two germline ends. This CDR3 region has 14 residues. CDR3 sequence: CASRMGVSNQPQHF. DNA for the CDR3: TGTGCCAGCAGGATGGGGGTTAGCAATCAGCCCCAGCATTTT.

CDR3 in DNA: TGTGCCAGCGGTGGAGGGGGGCCTTACTTC. It is translated as CASGGGGPYF. The rearrangement uses TRBV6-1 and TRBJ2-5; D might be TRBD1 or TRBD2, each matching 6 bases. This CDR3 comprises 10 residues. Between the trimmed V and J ends, which lost 8 bases and 14 bases, there was a span of 15 bases. Germline values: CDR1 MNHNS, CDR2 SASEGT.

The chain combines TRBV27 with TRBJ1-5; perhaps TRBD1 as D (5 bases). The ends were cut back, 4 bases at V and 9 bases at J, with 10 bases in the middle. CDR1 and CDR2 from the germline V gene are MNHEY and SMNVEV (reference sequence). CDR3 size: 12 residues. The DNA for the CDR3 is TGTGCCAGCAGTTCGAGGGGACGGCCCCAGCATTTT. Translated: CASSSRGRPQHF.

V and J are TRBV20-1 and TRBJ1-1, with TRBD1 matching over 8 bases. After removal of 5 bases from V and 3 bases from J, the junction contained 8 bases not matched to a gene. The germline V gene encodes CDR1 DFQATT and CDR2 SNEGSKA (reference sequence). The CDR3 is 14 amino acids. CDR3 nucleotides: TGCAGTGCTGGCAGGACAGGGTGGGACACTGAAGCTTTCTTT. It codes for CSAGRTGWDTEAFF.

The V gene is TRBV19, the J gene TRBJ1-2, with D hard to call. Trimming took 7 bases from V and 4 from J, leaving 10 bases between them. Germline loops: CDR1 LNHDA, CDR2 SQIVND (reference sequence). The CDR3 is made up of 12 amino acids. CDR3 amino acids: CASTNSVYGYTF. The CDR3 coding sequence is TGTGCCAGTACGAACAGCGTCTATGGCTACACCTTC.

The chain has TRBV28 and TRBJ1-2; D possibly corresponds to TRBD1 (5 bases). Germline V gene sequence: CDR1 MDHEN, CDR2 SYDVKM. V was cut by 7 bases and J by 4 bases, with 19 bases left in between. This CDR3 contains 15 residues. The CDR3 sequence is CASTPPGGEGYGYTF. The DNA for the CDR3 is TGTGCCAGCACCCCCCCCGGAGGGGAGGGCTATGGCTACACCTTC.

The chain carries TRBV6-5 and TRBJ1-2; a possible D gene is TRBD1 (5 bases). Germline V gene lookup returns CDR1 MNHEY and CDR2 SVGAGI. V lost 3 bases and J 3 bases, leaving 14 bases between the germline ends. This CDR3 has 15 amino acids. CDR3 amino acids: CASSYSGQGYYGYTF. CDR3 sequence (DNA): TGTGCCAGCAGTTATAGTGGGCAGGGCTACTATGGCTACACCTTC.

The chain has TRBV20-1 and TRBJ2-7, with D possibly matching TRBD2 (5 bases). Germline CDR1 DFQATT, CDR2 SNEGSKA (reference sequence). The CDR3 spans 12 residues. V gave up 6 bases and J gave up 3 bases, with 12 bases separating them. The CDR3 region has the DNA TGCAGTGCCGACGATCGGGGCTACGAGCAGTACTTC. Translating gives CSADDRGYEQYF.

This clonotype was observed a handful of times. V and J are TRBV28 and TRBJ1-5, with a possible D match to TRBD1 (5 bases). V was pared by 11 bases and J by 7 bases, with 18 bases between. The germline V gene has CDR1 MDHEN and CDR2 SYDVKM. The CDR3 has 13 residues. CDR3 coding DNA: TGTGCCTGGAGTGGCAGGGCAGACCAGCCCCAGCATTTT. This encodes CAWSGRADQPQHF.

This clonotype is a singleton in its sample. V usage is TRBV6-2 or TRBV6-3 and J usage is TRBJ1-2; no reliable D call. This CDR3 is built from 13 residues. With 0 bases removed from V and 8 bases from J, the gap between germline ends came to 10 bases. Germline values: CDR1 MNHEY, CDR2 SVGEGT. DNA of the CDR3: TGTGCCAGCAGTTACTCGACTCCGGGAGGCTACACCTTC. Encoded protein: CASSYSTPGGYTF.

The V gene is TRBV20-1, the J gene TRBJ1-5, with D possibly matching TRBD1 (6 bases). The CDR3 is 17 residues long. V lost 4 bases to trimming and J lost 1 base, with 20 bases between them. Germline loops: CDR1 DFQATT, CDR2 SNEGSKA (reference sequence). CDR3 amino acids: CSAMTPGQSLSNQPQHF. As DNA, the CDR3 is TGCAGTGCTATGACCCCTGGACAGTCCTTGAGCAATCAGCCCCAGCATTTT.

The CDR3 region has the DNA TGCGCCAGCAGTCCCCATGGGACAGGGGCGACTAATGAAAAACTGTTTTTT. Residues: CASSPHGTGATNEKLFF. The chain has TRBV4-1 and TRBJ1-4, with 10 bases matching TRBD1. J lost 2 bases, V lost 6 bases, and 9 bases had no gene match. Germline loops: CDR1 MGHRA, CDR2 YSYEKL. The length of the CDR3 is 17 residues.

This clonotype was found many times. The chain joins TRBV6-2 or TRBV6-3 to TRBJ2-5; 11 bases align to TRBD2. From germline, CDR1 is MNHEY and CDR2 SVGEGT. V trimming: 0 bases; J trimming: 5 bases; junction bases outside the gene matches: 5. This CDR3 is 16 amino acids long. CDR3 amino acids: CASSYSSGRAWETQYF. DNA for the CDR3: TGTGCCAGCAGTTACTCTAGCGGGAGGGCCTGGGAGACCCAGTACTTC.

This clonotype was counted ten times or more. The chain combines TRBV5-1 with TRBJ1-1; 7 bases are shared with TRBD1. Germline lookup yields CDR1 SGHRS and CDR2 YFSETQ. The CDR3 contains 14 residues. The V and J ends lost 4 bases and 6 bases, in that order; junction bases with no gene match: 9. The CDR3 sequence is CASSRNRGDAEAFF. CDR3 in DNA: TGCGCCAGCAGCAGAAACAGGGGAGACGCTGAAGCTTTCTTT.

There are many counts of this clonotype. This chain uses TRBV15 with TRBJ1-5; 8 positions match TRBD1. CDR1 and CDR2 from the germline V gene are LNHNV and YYDKDF (reference sequence). Unmatched junction bases numbered 9, after V lost 4 bases and J lost 4 bases. The CDR3 has 16 residues. The CDR3 DNA is TGTGCCACCAGCACCACGGACAGGGTTAGAAATCAGCCCCAGCATTTT. Translated, it gives CATSTTDRVRNQPQHF.

This clonotype was detected many times. This rearrangement joins TRBV12-3 or TRBV12-4 to TRBJ1-4; 7 bases align to TRBD1. The CDR3 covers 15 residues. V was clipped by 5 bases and J by 3 bases; unmatched bases: 6. The CDR3 region is CASSRTGAANEKLFF. CDR3 DNA sequence: TGTGCCAGCAGTCGAACAGGGGCGGCTAATGAAAAACTGTTTTTT.

The CDR3 protein is CASSLVGTPTEAFF. For the CDR3, the DNA is TGTGCCAGCAGCTTGGTGGGGACACCCACTGAAGCTTTCTTT. This chain connects TRBV5-6 to TRBJ1-1; D is possibly TRBD1 (6 bases). The CDR3 contains 14 residues. Germline CDR1 and CDR2: SGHDT and YYEEEE. V was pared by 0 bases and J by 4 bases, with 10 bases between.

This clonotype was seen only a few times. The chain links TRBV19 to TRBJ1-2; D is uncertain. The CDR3 covers 15 residues. Germline loops: CDR1 LNHDA, CDR2 SQIVND (reference sequence). V was clipped by 2 bases and J by 0 bases, with 10 bases between them. In DNA form, the CDR3 reads TGTGCCAGTAGTATAAGTTCGGGCACTAACTATGGCTACACCTTC. It is translated as CASSISSGTNYGYTF. The entire variable domain, with the rest obtained from reference TRBV19 and TRBJ1-2, is as follows: DGGITQSPKYLFRKEGQNVTLSCEQNLNHDAMYWYRQDPGQGLRLIYYSQIVNDFQKGDIAEGYSVSREKKESFPLTVTSAQKNPTAFYLCASSISSGTNYGYTFGSGTRLTVV.

The chain has TRBV6-1 and TRBJ1-1; possible D gene TRBD1, 6 bases. The V and J ends lost 2 bases and 7 bases respectively, with 20 bases between them. The CDR3 contains 16 residues. Germline CDR1 is MNHNS and CDR2 is SASEGT. The CDR3 sequence is CASSESRSGGRREAFF. Written as DNA, the CDR3 is TGTGCCAGCAGTGAAAGTAGGTCGGGGGGCAGGCGTGAAGCTTTCTTT.